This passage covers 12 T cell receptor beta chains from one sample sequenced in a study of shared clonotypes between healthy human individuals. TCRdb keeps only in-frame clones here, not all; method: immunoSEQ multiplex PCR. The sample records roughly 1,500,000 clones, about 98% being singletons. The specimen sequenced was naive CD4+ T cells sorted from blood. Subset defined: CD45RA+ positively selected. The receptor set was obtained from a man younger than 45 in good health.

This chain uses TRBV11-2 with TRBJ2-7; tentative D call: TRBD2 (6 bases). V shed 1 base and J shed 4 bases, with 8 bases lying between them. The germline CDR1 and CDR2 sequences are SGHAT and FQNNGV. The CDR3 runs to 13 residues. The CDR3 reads CASSLALAYEQYF. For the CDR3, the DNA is TGTGCCAGCAGCTTAGCCCTAGCGTACGAGCAGTACTTC.

CDR3 sequence reads: CASSVRGQLETREQYF. The CDR3 DNA reads TGTGCCAGCAGTGTTAGGGGGCAGCTAGAAACTCGCGAGCAGTACTTC. This rearrangement joins TRBV6-1 to TRBJ2-7; 7 positions agree with TRBD1. The V gene's germline CDR1 is MNHNS and CDR2 SASEGT. After removal of 4 bases from V and 6 bases from J, the junction contained 15 bases not matched to a gene. This CDR3 is 16 amino acids long.

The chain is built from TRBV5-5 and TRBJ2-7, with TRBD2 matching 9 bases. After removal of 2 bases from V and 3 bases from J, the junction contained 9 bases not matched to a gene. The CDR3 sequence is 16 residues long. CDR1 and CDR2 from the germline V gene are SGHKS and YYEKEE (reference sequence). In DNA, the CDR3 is TGTGCCAGCAGCTTTATCGCGGGGGGGAGTTTCTACGAGCAGTACTTC. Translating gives CASSFIAGGSFYEQYF.

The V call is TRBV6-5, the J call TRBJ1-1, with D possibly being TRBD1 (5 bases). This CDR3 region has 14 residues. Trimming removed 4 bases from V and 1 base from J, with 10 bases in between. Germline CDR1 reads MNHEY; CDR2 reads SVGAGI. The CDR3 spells CASSSGQANTEAFF. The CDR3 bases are TGTGCCAGCAGTTCGGGGCAGGCGAACACTGAAGCTTTCTTT.

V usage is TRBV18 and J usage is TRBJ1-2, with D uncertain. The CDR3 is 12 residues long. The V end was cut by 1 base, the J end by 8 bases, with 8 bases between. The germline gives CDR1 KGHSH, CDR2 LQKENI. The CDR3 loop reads CASSPRDMGYTF. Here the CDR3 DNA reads TGTGCCAGCTCACCACGGGATATGGGCTACACCTTC.

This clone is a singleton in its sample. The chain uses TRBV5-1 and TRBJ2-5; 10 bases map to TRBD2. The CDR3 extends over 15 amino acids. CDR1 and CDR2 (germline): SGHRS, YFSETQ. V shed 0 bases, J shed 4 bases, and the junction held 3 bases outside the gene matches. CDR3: CASSLAASGRETQYF. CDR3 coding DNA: TGCGCCAGCAGCTTGGCGGCTAGCGGGAGAGAGACCCAGTACTTC.

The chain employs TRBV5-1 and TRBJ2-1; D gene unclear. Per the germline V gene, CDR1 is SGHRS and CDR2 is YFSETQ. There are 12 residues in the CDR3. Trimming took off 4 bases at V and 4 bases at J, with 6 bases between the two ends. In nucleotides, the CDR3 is TGCGCCAGCAGCAACTTTTACAATGAGCAGTTCTTC. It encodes CASSNFYNEQFF.

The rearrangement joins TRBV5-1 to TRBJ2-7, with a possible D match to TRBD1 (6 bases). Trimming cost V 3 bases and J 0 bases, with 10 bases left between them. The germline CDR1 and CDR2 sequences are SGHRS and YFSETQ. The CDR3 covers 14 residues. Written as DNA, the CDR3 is TGCGCCAGCAGCTCCGGACAGATCTCCTACGAGCAGTACTTC. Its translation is CASSSGQISYEQYF.

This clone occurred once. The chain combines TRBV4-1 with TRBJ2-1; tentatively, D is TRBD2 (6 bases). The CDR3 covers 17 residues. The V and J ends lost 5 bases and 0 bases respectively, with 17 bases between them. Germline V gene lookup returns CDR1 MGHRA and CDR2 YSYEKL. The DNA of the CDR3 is TGCGCCAGCAGCATGGTGGGTAGCGGAGGCTCCTACAATGAGCAGTTCTTC. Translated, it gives CASSMVGSGGSYNEQFF.

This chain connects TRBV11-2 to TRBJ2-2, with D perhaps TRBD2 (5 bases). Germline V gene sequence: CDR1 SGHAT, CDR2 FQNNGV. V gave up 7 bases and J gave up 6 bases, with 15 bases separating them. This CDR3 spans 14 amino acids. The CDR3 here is CASTLTIGSGELFF. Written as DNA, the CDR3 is TGTGCCAGCACCCTGACTATTGGGTCCGGGGAGCTGTTTTTT. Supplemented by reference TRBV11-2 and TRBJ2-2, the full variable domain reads EAGVAQSPRYKIIEKRQSVAFWCNPISGHATLYWYQQILGQGPKLLIQFQNNGVVDDSQLPKDRFSAERLKGVDSTLKIQPAKLEDSAVYLCASTLTIGSGELFFGEGSRLTVL.

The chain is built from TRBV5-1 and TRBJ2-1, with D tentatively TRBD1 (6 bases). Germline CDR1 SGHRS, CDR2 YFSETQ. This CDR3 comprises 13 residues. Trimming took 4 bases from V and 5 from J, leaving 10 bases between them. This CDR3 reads CASSKGQNNEQFF. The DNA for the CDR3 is TGCGCCAGCAGCAAGGGACAAAACAATGAGCAGTTCTTC.

CDR3 region: CASTIRPAQPDNEKLFF. The CDR3 DNA sequence: TGTGCCAGCACCATCCGGCCAGCCCAGCCTGATAATGAAAAACTGTTTTTT. This chain uses TRBV5-5 with TRBJ1-4; no clear D. The V end lost 6 bases, the J end lost 4 bases, and 22 bases lay between the germline ends. Per germline, CDR1 SGHKS and CDR2 YYEKEE (reference sequence). The length of the CDR3 is 17 residues.